This T cell receptor beta chain was recorded in a study of blood T cell repertoires in COVID-19. Study overall: Nucleic acid was either cDNA or gDNA, and it came from T cells, B-cell-depleted T cells, or PBMCs.

The CDR3 extends over 15 amino acids. CDR1 is MNHEY and CDR2 is SVGEGT in the germline V gene. The ends lost 5 bases at V and 6 bases at J; junction bases unmatched: 7. This clone was observed at least ten times. In the study's own analysis: Reference gene primer amplification yielded estimated nucleated cell counts. Data came from immunoSEQ multiplex PCR; TCRdb stores just in-frame clones and leaves some out. V, J and clone size are taken as reported in that table, and D and trimming were inferred from the DNA itself. The sample carries roughly 86,000 clones, over 70% recorded once. The sequenced sample consisted of peripheral blood. The clonotype comes from a man aged 45-60 years who had recovered from COVID-19. This sequence joins TRBV6-2 or TRBV6-3 and TRBJ1-5, with 10 bases identical to TRBD1. CDR3 residues: CASSKGTGDSQPQHF. The CDR3, as DNA: TGTGCCAGCAGTAAAGGGACAGGGGATAGTCAGCCCCAGCATTTT.